This T cell receptor beta chain was observed in a study of shared clonotypes between healthy human individuals. Generated by immunoSEQ multiplex PCR, the TCRdb table keeps only in-frame clones and is missing some. The table has about 2.1 million clones, about 93% seen once. CD8 cells classed as naive were CD45RO-negative and positively selected for CCR7, excluding terminally differentiated effector memory CD45RA+ cells. Germline V CDR1 and CDR2: LNHDA, SQIVND (reference sequence). This CDR3 has 19 residues. Trimming removed 0 bases from V and 4 bases from J; junction bases left unmatched: 10. The TCR was taken from a man younger than 30 in good health. Some clones in this sample may be carry-over from other donors' samples. The sample consisted of naive CD8+ T cells from PBMCs. V gene TRBV19 combines with J gene TRBJ2-3; 13 bases align to TRBD2. The CDR3 spells CASSIDLPGLAGDSDTQYF. In nucleotides, the CDR3 is TGTGCCAGTAGTATAGATTTGCCCGGACTAGCGGGAGACTCAGATACGCAGTATTTT.